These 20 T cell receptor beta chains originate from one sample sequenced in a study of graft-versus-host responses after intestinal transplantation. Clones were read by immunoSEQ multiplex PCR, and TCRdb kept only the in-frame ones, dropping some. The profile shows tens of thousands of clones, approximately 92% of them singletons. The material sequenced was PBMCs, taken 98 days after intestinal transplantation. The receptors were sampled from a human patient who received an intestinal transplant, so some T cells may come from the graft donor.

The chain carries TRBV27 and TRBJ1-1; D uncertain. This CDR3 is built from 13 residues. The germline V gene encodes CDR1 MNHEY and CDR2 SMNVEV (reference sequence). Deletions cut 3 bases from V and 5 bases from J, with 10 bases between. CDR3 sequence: CASSFGGRTEAFF. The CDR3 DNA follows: TGTGCCAGCAGTTTTGGAGGGCGTACTGAAGCTTTCTTT.

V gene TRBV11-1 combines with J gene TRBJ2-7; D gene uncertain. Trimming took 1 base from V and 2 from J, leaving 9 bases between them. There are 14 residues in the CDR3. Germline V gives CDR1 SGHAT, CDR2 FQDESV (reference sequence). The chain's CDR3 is CASSLVNGAYEQYF. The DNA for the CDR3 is TGTGCCAGCAGCTTAGTTAATGGCGCCTACGAGCAGTACTTC.

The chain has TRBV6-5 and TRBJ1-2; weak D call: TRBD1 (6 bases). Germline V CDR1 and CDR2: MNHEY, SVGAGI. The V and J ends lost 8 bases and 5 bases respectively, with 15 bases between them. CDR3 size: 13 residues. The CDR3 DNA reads TGTGCCAGCCTACCGGGGGGCATTTATGGCTACACCTTC. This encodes CASLPGGIYGYTF.

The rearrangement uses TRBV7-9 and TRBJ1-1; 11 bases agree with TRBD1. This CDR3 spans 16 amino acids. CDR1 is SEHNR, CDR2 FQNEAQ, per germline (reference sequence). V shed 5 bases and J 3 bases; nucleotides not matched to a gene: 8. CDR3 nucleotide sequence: TGTGCCAGCAGCCGGACAGGGGGCTATCTGGACACTGAAGCTTTCTTT. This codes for CASSRTGGYLDTEAFF.

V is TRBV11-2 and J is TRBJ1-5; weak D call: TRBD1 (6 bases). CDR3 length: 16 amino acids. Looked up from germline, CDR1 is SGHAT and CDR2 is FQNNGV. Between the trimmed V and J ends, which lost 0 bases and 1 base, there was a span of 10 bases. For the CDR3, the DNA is TGTGCCAGCAGCTTAGATTGGACAGAAAGCAATCAGCCCCAGCATTTT. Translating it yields CASSLDWTESNQPQHF. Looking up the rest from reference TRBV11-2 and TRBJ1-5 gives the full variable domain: EAGVAQSPRYKIIEKRQSVAFWCNPISGHATLYWYQQILGQGPKLLIQFQNNGVVDDSQLPKDRFSAERLKGVDSTLKIQPAKLEDSAVYLCASSLDWTESNQPQHFGDGTRLSIL.

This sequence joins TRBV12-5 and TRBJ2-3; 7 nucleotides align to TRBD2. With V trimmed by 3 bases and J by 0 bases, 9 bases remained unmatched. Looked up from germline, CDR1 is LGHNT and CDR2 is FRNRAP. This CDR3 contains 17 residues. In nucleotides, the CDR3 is TGTGCTAGTGGTTTTGGCGTCGAGCGGGACAGCACAGATACGCAGTATTTT. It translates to CASGFGVERDSTDTQYF.

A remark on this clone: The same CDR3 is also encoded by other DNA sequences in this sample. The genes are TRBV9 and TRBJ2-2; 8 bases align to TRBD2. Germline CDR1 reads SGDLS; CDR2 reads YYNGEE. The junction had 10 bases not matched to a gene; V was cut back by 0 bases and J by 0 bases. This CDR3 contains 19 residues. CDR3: CASSVAQAGVFANTGELFF. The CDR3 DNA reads TGTGCCAGCAGCGTAGCTCAAGCGGGAGTGTTCGCGAACACCGGGGAGCTGTTTTTT.

The CDR3 DNA follows: TGTGCCAGCTCACCACAGGGGCTACAAGAGACCCAGTACTTC. This sequence encodes CASSPQGLQETQYF. The chain recombines TRBV18 with TRBJ2-5; the D gene is possibly TRBD1 (5 bases). V gave up 1 base and J gave up 2 bases, with 8 bases separating them. Per the germline V gene, CDR1 is KGHSH and CDR2 is LQKENI. CDR3 length equals 14 residues. Together with reference TRBV18 and TRBJ2-5, the CDR3 gives the full variable domain: NAGVMQNPRHLVRRRGQEARLRCSPMKGHSHVYWYRQLPEEGLKFMVYLQKENIIDESGMPKERFSAEFPKEGPSILRIQQVVRGDSAAYFCASSPQGLQETQYFGPGTRLLVL.

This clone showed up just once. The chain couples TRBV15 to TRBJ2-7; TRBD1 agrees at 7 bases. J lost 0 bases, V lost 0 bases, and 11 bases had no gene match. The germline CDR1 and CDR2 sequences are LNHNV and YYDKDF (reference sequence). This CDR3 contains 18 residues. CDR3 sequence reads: CATSRDPRQGKLSYEQYF. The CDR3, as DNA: TGTGCCACCAGCAGAGATCCCCGACAGGGTAAGCTCTCCTACGAGCAGTACTTC.

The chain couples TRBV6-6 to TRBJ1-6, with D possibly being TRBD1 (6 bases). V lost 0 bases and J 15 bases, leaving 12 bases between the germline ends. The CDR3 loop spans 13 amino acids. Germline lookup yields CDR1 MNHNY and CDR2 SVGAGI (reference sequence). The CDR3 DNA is TGTGCCAGCAGTTACTCCTGGGGGGCTAACCTCCACTTT. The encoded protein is CASSYSWGANLHF.

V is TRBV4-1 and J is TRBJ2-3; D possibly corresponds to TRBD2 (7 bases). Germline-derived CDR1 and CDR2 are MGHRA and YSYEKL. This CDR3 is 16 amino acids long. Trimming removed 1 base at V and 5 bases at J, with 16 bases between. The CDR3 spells CASSQGQGGGQDTQYF. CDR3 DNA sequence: TGCGCCAGCAGCCAAGGTCAAGGGGGGGGCCAAGATACGCAGTATTTT.

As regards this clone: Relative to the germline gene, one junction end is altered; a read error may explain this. The CDR3 nucleotides are TGTGCCAGCAGATTGGCGGGGGGGCCTGAAGCTTTCTTT. Translating gives CASRLAGGPEAFF. This chain uses TRBV5-6 with TRBJ1-1; D perhaps matches TRBD1 (6 bases). Germline V gene lookup returns CDR1 SGHDT and CDR2 YYEEEE. This CDR3 contains 13 residues. The whole variable domain, filled in from reference TRBV5-6 and TRBJ1-1, reads DAGVTQSPTHLIKTRGQQVTLRCSPKSGHDTVSWYQQALGQGPQFIFQYYEEEERQRGNFPDRFSGHQFPNYSSELNVNALLLGDSALYLCASRLAGGPEAFFGQGTRLTVV.

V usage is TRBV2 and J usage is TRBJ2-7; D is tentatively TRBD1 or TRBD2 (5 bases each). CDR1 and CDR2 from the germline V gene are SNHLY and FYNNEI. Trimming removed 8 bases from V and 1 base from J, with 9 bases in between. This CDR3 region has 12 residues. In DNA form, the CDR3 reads TGTGCCAGCGGGGGATTTTCCTACGAGCAGTACTTC. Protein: CASGGFSYEQYF.

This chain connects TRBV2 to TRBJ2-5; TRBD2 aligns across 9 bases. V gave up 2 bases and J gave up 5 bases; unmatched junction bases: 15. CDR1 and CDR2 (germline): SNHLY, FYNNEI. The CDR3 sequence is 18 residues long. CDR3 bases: TGTGCCAGCAGTGAACCCACTTTGGCGGGGGGGCTCGAGGAGACCCAGTACTTC. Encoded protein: CASSEPTLAGGLEETQYF.

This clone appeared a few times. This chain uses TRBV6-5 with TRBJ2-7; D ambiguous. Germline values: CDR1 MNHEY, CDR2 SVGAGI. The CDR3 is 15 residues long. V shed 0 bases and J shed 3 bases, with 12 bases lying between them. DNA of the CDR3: TGTGCCAGCAGTTACTCGGGCAGCTTATTCTACGAGCAGTACTTC. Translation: CASSYSGSLFYEQYF.

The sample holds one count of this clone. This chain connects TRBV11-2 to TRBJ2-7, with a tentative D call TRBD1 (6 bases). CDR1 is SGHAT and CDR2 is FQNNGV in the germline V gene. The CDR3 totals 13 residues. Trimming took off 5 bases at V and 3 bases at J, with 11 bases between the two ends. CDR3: CASSNGRGYEQYF. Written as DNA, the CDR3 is TGTGCCAGCAGCAACGGCAGGGGCTACGAGCAGTACTTC.

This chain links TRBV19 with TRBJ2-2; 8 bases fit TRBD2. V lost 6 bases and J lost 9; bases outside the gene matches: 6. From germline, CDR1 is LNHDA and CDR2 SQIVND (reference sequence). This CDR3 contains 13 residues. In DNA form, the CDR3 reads TGTGCCAGTAGACCGGCGGGGGGCCGGGAGCTGTTTTTT. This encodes CASRPAGGRELFF.

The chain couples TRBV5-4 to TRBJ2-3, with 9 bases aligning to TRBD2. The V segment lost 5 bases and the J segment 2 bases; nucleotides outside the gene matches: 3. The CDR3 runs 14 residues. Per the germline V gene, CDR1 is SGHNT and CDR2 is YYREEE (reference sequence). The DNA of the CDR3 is TGTGCCAGCAGGAGCGGGGGGACCACAGATACGCAGTATTTT. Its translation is CASRSGGTTDTQYF.

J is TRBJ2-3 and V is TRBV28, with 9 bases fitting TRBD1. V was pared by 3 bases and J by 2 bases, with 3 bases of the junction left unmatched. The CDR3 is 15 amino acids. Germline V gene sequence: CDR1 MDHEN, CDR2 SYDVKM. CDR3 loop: CASSFNRGHTDTQYF. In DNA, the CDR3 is TGTGCCAGCAGTTTCAACAGGGGGCACACAGATACGCAGTATTTT. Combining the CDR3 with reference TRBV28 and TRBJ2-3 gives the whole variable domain DVKVTQSSRYLVKRTGEKVFLECVQDMDHENMFWYRQDPGLGLRLIYFSYDVKMKEKGDIPEGYSVSREKKERFSLILESASTNQTSMYLCASSFNRGHTDTQYFGPGTRLTVL.

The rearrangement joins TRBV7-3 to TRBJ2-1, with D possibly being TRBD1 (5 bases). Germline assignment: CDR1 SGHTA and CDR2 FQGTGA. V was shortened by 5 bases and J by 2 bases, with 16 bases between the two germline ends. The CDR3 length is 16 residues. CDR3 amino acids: CASSPTTEFPYNEQFF. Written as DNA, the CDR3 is TGTGCCAGCAGCCCCACGACAGAATTCCCCTACAATGAGCAGTTCTTC.